These 2 T cell receptor beta chains came from one sample sequenced in a study of Ad26.COV2.S vaccination and SARS-CoV-2 variants. The data were produced by immunoSEQ multiplex PCR, yet TCRdb's version contains in-frame clones alone and is incomplete. The data contain around 45,000 clones, roughly 83% of them singletons. The sample was peripheral blood, taken after recovery from COVID-19. These receptors came from a human donor who had recovered from COVID-19.

The chain has TRBV6-5 and TRBJ1-4, with D tentatively TRBD1 (5 bases). CDR1 is MNHEY, CDR2 SVGAGI, per germline. V lost 6 bases and J 0 bases, leaving 11 bases between the germline ends. The CDR3 contains 15 residues. The CDR3 region has the DNA TGTGCCAGCAGGGTGGACATTGCAACTAATGAAAAACTGTTTTTT. Amino acid sequence: CASRVDIATNEKLFF.

The count of this clone is one. This chain connects TRBV6-5 to TRBJ2-1; TRBD2 agrees at 10 bases. This CDR3 region has 15 residues. Germline lookup yields CDR1 MNHEY and CDR2 SVGAGI. The V segment lost 4 bases and the J segment 6 bases; nucleotides outside the gene matches: 6. The DNA of the CDR3 is TGTGCCAGCAGTTTACTAGCGGGAAGTTTCAATGAGCAGTTCTTC. Its translation: CASSLLAGSFNEQFF.